The present TCR beta chain was sequenced within a study of shared clonotypes between healthy human individuals (dated by TCRdb to between 2020 and 2021). Turning to the overall study: The cohort included three men and a couple of women between 18 and 49 years of age. For each donor, CD4 naive and CD4 memory were each run on three plates, CD8 naive on two plates, and CD8 memory on one plate. To estimate repertoire size and how much clonotype sharing occurs between individuals, the study deeply sequenced the blood TCR repertoires of five healthy adults. To increase sequencing depth and limit assay-specific biases, different laboratories used diverse techniques to prepare libraries and sequence TCR repertoires. Each donor's leukapheresis produced roughly between roughly 0.94 and 9.5 billion PBMCs. Overall study results and their limits: Higher generation probabilities were observed for clonotypes shared by all four sorted-subset donors than for non-shared clonotypes. Across a handful of donors, about 5.2% of naive CD4, approximately 3.5% of naive CD8, 2% to 2.5% of memory CD4, and approximately 0.4% of memory CD8 clonotypes were shared. Pairwise subsampling indicated that sequencing depth was expected to affect the degree of clonotype sharing among donors. Estimated clonotype richness was generally larger for naive than for memory subsets. Incomplete sequencing was indicated by rarefaction of sorted-subset datasets, despite the large sequencing depth. Sampling was limited to blood, and TCR repertoires in tissue likely differ from TCR repertoires in blood. The small number of donors limited the genetic and exposure-history diversity represented.

Using the deep immunoSEQ assay, TCR CDR3 regions were amplified from genomic DNA by multiplex PCR. Extracted genomic DNA from each cell subset was spread evenly across all wells of several immunoSEQ 96-well plates, with each plate serving as a replicate. For sorted subsets, each replicate PCR was loaded with approximately 0.2 ug genomic DNA, equivalent to roughly 30,000 T cell genomes. The purified libraries were quantified using a Qubit 3.0 fluorometer, sized with a Bioanalyzer 2100, and then quantified again using the KAPA Library Quantification kit. Each immunoSEQ 96-well plate was sequenced on its own single-read 150-cycle Illumina NextSeq 550 flow cell. The published analysis was carried out like this. Because the immunoSEQ output held only junctional sequences and lacked quality scores, the filtering could not match the filtering applied to full-length reads. To assign V/J genes and CDR3, sequences were annotated against IMGT germline references using PyIR, a Python wrapper for IgBLAST v1.9. Reads were removed for weak V/J assignments (E-value above 1e-6), missing CDR3, stop codons, out-of-frame junctions, or ambiguous translated residues. V3J clonotypes were defined as sequences sharing the same inferred V gene, J gene, and CDR3 amino acid sequence. Percentage overlap between repertoires was computed as shared unique clonotypes divided by the size of the smaller repertoire. Repertoire richness was assessed with RTK rarefaction, the Chao1 estimator, and Recon v2.1 estimates of unobserved clonotypes. Generation probabilities for all TCRbeta clonotypes obtained by the gDNA method from a handful of donors were computed using OLGA. Entries here come from immuneACCESS through TCRdb and include only in-frame sequences with V and J called. Some clones fail to appear in such tables; in the studies checked, an unresolved V gene covers under half of the shortfall, and the cause of the remainder is unknown. V and J calls and clone size are given by that table; D and trimming were obtained from the DNA. The sample has 740,000 or so clones on record, 73% of them singletons. In total, the top ten clones hold 1.5% to 2% of the sample.

This clone was recorded only once. Its antigen specificity is not known. One base away there is no much larger clone; base qualities are not given. The donors were healthy, HIV-negative adults with no recently reported acute infections or vaccinations. Every donor was a Caucasian adult living in Nashville, Tennessee, USA. CD4+ T cells were enriched through magnetic negative selection, after which naive cells were positively selected on CD45RA and the remaining negative fraction served as the memory subset. After blood collection by leukapheresis, PBMCs were isolated using Ficoll-Histopaque density gradient centrifugation and then cryopreserved in the vapor phase of liquid nitrogen. Purity and quantity of every magnetically sorted T cell population were checked by analytical flow cytometry. Genomic DNA was isolated from every sorted fraction and measured by UV absorbance on a Nanodrop 2000c. Measured from the cysteine to the phenylalanine, the CDR3 is 14 residues long. The kept DNA is CDR3 alone, 42 bases in frame from the first base. CDR1 SGHRS and CDR2 YFSETQ are derived from the germline V gene. Unmatched junction bases come to 7, with V trimmed by 4 bases and J by 3 bases.

Source material: memory CD4+ T cells sorted from blood. The cell subset or site label here, explained by the study, means: CD45RA-negative fraction. The rearrangement joined TRBV5-1 to TRBJ2-7, with 7 central nucleotides matching TRBD1. The receptor was isolated from a woman aged 25-40 years in good health. The sequence in DNA is TGCGCCAGCAGCGGGGACAGCTTATTCTACGAGCAGTACTTC. It specifies CASSGDSLFYEQYF.